This T cell receptor (beta chain) was captured by sequencing in a study of shared clonotypes between healthy human individuals. Whole-study results and caveats: Generally, naive subsets came out with larger estimated richness than memory subsets.

Some clones are missing from TCRdb's copy, which holds only in-frame ones; the method was immunoSEQ multiplex PCR. The sample lists around 1.1 million clones, around 82% seen once, with roughly 0.57% in the top ten. Concerning this clone itself: The target antigen is unknown. The same CDR3 arises from other DNA sequences in this sample as well.

The V gene end was trimmed by 0 bases and the J gene end by 2 bases; junction bases not matched to a gene: 1. Germline V gene data show CDR1 as LGHNA and CDR2 as YNFKEQ. The CDR3 extends over 15 amino acids. This TCR was recovered from a man between 18 and 35 years old in good health. Some clones in this sample may be carry-over from other donors' samples. The rearrangement joins TRBV4-2 to TRBJ2-7; TRBD2 agrees at 10 bases. What was sequenced was memory CD4+ T cells from PBMCs. Subset of the sample: CD45RA-negative fraction. CDR3 bases: TGTGCCAGCAGCCAAGATCTAGCGGGGGCCTACGAGCAGTACTTC. Its translation is CASSQDLAGAYEQYF.